This record covers a single TCR beta chain. This entry is derived from a study of blood T cell repertoires in COVID-19. About the study: Spain, Italy and the United States supplied samples that represented acute and convalescent COVID-19. PBMCs, B-cell-depleted T cells, or T cells were the source of the cDNA or gDNA that made up the material.

In the study's own analysis: Estimated nucleated cell counts came from reference gene primer amplification. Sequencing was performed with immunoSEQ multiplex PCR; in TCRdb, only in-frame clones are kept and a portion is missing. V, J and clone size were drawn from that table, and D and trimming were deduced from the DNA. This table has approximately 160,000 clones, 70% to 90% appearing once. With 3 bases removed from V and 0 bases from J, the gap between germline ends came to 9 bases. The CDR3 consists of 15 residues. The germline gives CDR1 KGHDR, CDR2 SFDVKD. Sequenced input: peripheral blood. The chain is built from TRBV24-1 and TRBJ2-3, with D perhaps TRBD2 (5 bases). This sequence originates from a man aged 60 to 75 who had recovered from COVID-19. CDR3 amino acids: CATSDPRASTDTQYF. CDR3 in DNA: TGTGCCACCAGTGATCCGAGGGCTAGCACAGATACGCAGTATTTT.